This T cell receptor (beta chain) is drawn from a study of T cell clonality in common variable immunodeficiency. Findings and caveats of the study: TCRbeta clonality was increased in CVID versus healthy controls.

Both groups were predominantly of Caucasian heritage. Each donor provided roughly 4.5 to 8.5 ml of heparinized whole blood. This clone was recorded at least ten times. No antigen is known for it. Sequencing used immunoSEQ multiplex PCR; TCRdb keeps in-frame clones, though not all of them. The record shows about 74,000 clones for this sample, with no singletons present. The TCR comes from a person aged 18 to 75 in good health. Input material: peripheral blood mononuclear cells.

The CDR3 bases that were read are TGTGCCAGCAGCCGACAGGGAACTGCCGAGACC. This encodes CASSRQGTAET. The full CDR3 sequence reads CASSRQGTAETQYF. The V and J genes are TRBV12-3 or TRBV12-4 and TRBJ2-5; TRBD1 matches 7 bases. The CDR3 end falls 3 residues outside the read, so it is completed with the germline J gene. V lost 6 bases to trimming and J lost 5 bases; unmatched junction nucleotides: 9. This CDR3 has 14 amino acids.